This record concerns one T cell receptor (beta chain) sequence. Its antigen is currently unknown. 5'RACE with constant-segment primers yielded barcoded, UMI-tagged TCR alpha and TCR beta cDNA libraries. TCRdb re-called the 5' RACE reads through MiXCR, storing one row per CDR3 protein. The data hold around 120,000 distinct CDR3 sequences, with 16% observed a single time. The data originate from a study of T-cell memory formation after mild COVID-19. Study background: Largely, TCR clusters stayed within a single donor.

The study, taken as a whole, reports: CD4/CD8 balance characterized clones contracting day 15 to 85, and CD4+ skew characterized later expanders.

Trimming took 6 bases from V and 2 from J, leaving 14 bases between them. The CDR3 contains 14 residues. This receptor was identified in an adult woman who had mild COVID-19 (a few samples of this study predate the infection). Cell type and time point are not known. Input material: PBMCs or a T cell subset sorted from them (not recorded which). This rearrangement joins TRBV12-3 or TRBV12-4 to TRBJ2-7; D possibly corresponds to TRBD1 (5 bases). Here the CDR3 reads CASSAQAFTYEQYF. The CDR3 DNA is TGTGCCAGCAGCGCACAGGCCTTCACCTACGAGCAGTACTTC.